The 14 T cell receptor delta chains below all came from one sample that was sequenced in a study of gamma-delta T cells after stem cell transplantation. TCRdb re-processed the RT-PCR reads via CATT. The sample holds some 1,500 delta-chain clones, 20% to 25% seen once. The specimen was gamma-delta T cells. The receptors were gathered from a human donor. It is not recorded whose cells these are; they may come from a transplant donor.

By share, this clone ranks as medium-sized. The chain is built from TRDV2 and TRDJ1; 7 bases are a match to TRDD3. CDR1 GEAIGNYY and CDR2 EKD come from the germline V gene. J lost 1 base, V lost 3 bases, and 13 bases had no gene match. The CDR3 sequence is 17 residues long. CDR3 bases: TGTGCCTGTGACCGCGTACTGGGGCCAACAACCACCGATAAACTCATCTTT. Translated, it gives CACDRVLGPTTTDKLIF.

As for this clone: It may be a read error: a sequence one base away is much more abundant. The chain has TRDV2 and TRDJ1; D is possibly TRDD2 (5 bases). Germline V gene data show CDR1 as GEAIGNYY and CDR2 as EKD. This CDR3 has 18 amino acids. Trimming shortened V by 0 bases and J by 0 bases, and 19 bases separated the two germline ends. The CDR3 reads CACDTSLPADINTDKLIF. For the CDR3, the DNA is TGTGCCTGTGACACCAGCCTACCAGCAGATATCAACACCGATAAACTCATCTTT.

A remark on this clone: A read error is possible here, since a much larger clone lies one base away. The chain carries TRDV1 and TRDJ1; TRDD3 agrees at 7 bases. The V and J ends lost 7 bases and 0 bases, in that order; junction bases with no gene match: 23. Per germline, CDR1 TSWWSYY and CDR2 QGS. The length of the CDR3 is 20 residues. The CDR3 nucleotides read TGTGCTCTTGTGGATGCATACGACGAGTGGGATACTGGGGACACCGATAAACTCATCTTT. Translation gives CALVDAYDEWDTGDTDKLIF.

As concerns this clone: Since a far larger clone is one base different, this is likely a read error. This chain connects TRDV2 to TRDJ1; 10 nucleotides agree with TRDD3. The V segment lost 5 bases and the J segment 0 bases; nucleotides outside the gene matches: 11. Germline CDR1 GEAIGNYY, CDR2 EKD. The CDR3 length is 17 residues. The CDR3 DNA follows: TGTGCCTGTGCTATACTGGGGGATTCACCGTACACCGATAAACTCATCTTT. It translates to CACAILGDSPYTDKLIF.

This clone was found a few times. The chain couples TRDV2 to TRDJ1; 7 positions match TRDD3. The CDR3 extends over 18 amino acids. CDR1 and CDR2 (germline): GEAIGNYY, EKD. The J segment lost 2 bases and the V segment lost 0 bases, leaving 14 bases of the junction unmatched. CDR3 in amino acids: CACDTVRGIPLVTDKLIF. The CDR3 bases are TGTGCCTGTGACACCGTTCGGGGGATCCCCTTGGTGACCGATAAACTCATCTTT.

This clone has only a few counts. The chain employs TRDV2 and TRDJ2; 12 bases are shared with TRDD3. This CDR3 contains 20 residues. Germline values: CDR1 GEAIGNYY, CDR2 EKD. With 0 bases clipped from V and 4 bases from J, the junction kept 14 bases outside the gene matches. DNA of the CDR3: TGTGCCTGTGACACCGGTACTACTGGGGGATACTCCCTCGGGACAGCACAACTCTTCTTT. Protein: CACDTGTTGGYSLGTAQLFF.

Details on this clone: A single base is all that separates this from a far larger clone, so a read error is likely. The chain joins TRDV2 to TRDJ1; the D gene is possibly TRDD3 (5 bases). Germline V gives CDR1 GEAIGNYY, CDR2 EKD. V dropped 1 base and J dropped 0 bases, with 11 bases sitting between them. The length of the CDR3 is 15 residues. In nucleotides, the CDR3 is TGTGCCTGTGACACACTGGCGCAGTACACCGATAAACTCATCTTT. This gives the protein CACDTLAQYTDKLIF.

This clone has more than one count but fewer than ten. This likely stems from a read error, as it lies one base from a far larger clone. The CDR3 region is CARDLVPTGDTSYTDKLIF. The DNA for the CDR3 is TGTGCCCGTGACCTAGTTCCTACGGGGGATACCTCATACACCGATAAACTCATCTTT. The chain uses TRDV2 and TRDJ1; 9 positions agree with TRDD3. Germline-derived CDR1 and CDR2 are GEAIGNYY and EKD. The CDR3 contains 19 residues.

In this sample, this clone is large. The same CDR3 arises from other DNA sequences in this sample as well. The chain links TRDV1 to TRDJ1, with 9 bases aligning to TRDD3. The germline gives CDR1 TSWWSYY, CDR2 QGS. V shed 7 bases, J shed 0 bases, and the junction held 21 bases outside the gene matches. CDR3 length: 20 residues. CDR3 in DNA: TGTGCTCTTGTGGATGCATACGACGAGGGGGATACTGGGGACACCGATAAACTCATCTTT. Its protein is CALVDAYDEGDTGDTDKLIF.

This rearrangement joins TRDV2 to TRDJ1, with 8 bases that match TRDD3. This CDR3 is built from 18 residues. J gave up 0 bases and V 0 bases, and 11 bases lay outside the gene matches. Germline values: CDR1 GEAIGNYY, CDR2 EKD. CDR3 sequence reads: CACDTAAGGLSYTDKLIF. The CDR3 bases are TGTGCCTGTGACACCGCGGCTGGGGGACTATCGTACACCGATAAACTCATCTTT.

Notes on this clone: A far larger clone is a single base away, which makes a read error likely. This chain joins TRDV1 and TRDJ2; no definite D call. CDR3 length: 21 amino acids. The V gene's germline CDR1 is TSWWSYY and CDR2 QGS. V was cut by 5 bases and J by 0 bases, with 28 bases left in between. DNA of the CDR3: TGTGCTCTTGGGTCCCCGACAACCCTTATCCTGATCAAAGCTTTGACAGCACAACTCTTCTTT. Protein: CALGSPTTLILIKALTAQLFF.

This clone was observed a handful of times. The chain combines TRDV1 with TRDJ1; 11 bases line up with TRDD3. V was pared by 1 base and J by 1 base, with 20 bases of the junction left unmatched. This CDR3 spans 22 amino acids. The V gene's germline CDR1 is TSWWSYY and CDR2 QGS. The CDR3 bases are TGTGCTCTTGGGGAACCCAGGAGGTTGGGGGATACGCGAATGACCTTCACCGATAAACTCATCTTT. This translates into CALGEPRRLGDTRMTFTDKLIF.

The chain links TRDV2 to TRDJ1; possible D gene TRDD3, 6 bases. CDR3 length: 15 amino acids. With 3 bases removed from V and 0 bases from J, the gap between germline ends came to 13 bases. Germline-derived CDR1 and CDR2 are GEAIGNYY and EKD. CDR3 nucleotides: TGTGCCTGTGACCGAAGTGGGGGCTACACCGATAAACTCATCTTT. The encoded protein is CACDRSGGYTDKLIF.

This clone is deemed medium-sized. A far larger clone is just one base off, so this is likely a read error. V is TRDV1 and J is TRDJ2; no clear D gene. The V end lost 5 bases, the J end lost 0 bases, and 28 bases lay between the germline ends. Germline loops: CDR1 TSWWSYY, CDR2 QGS. This CDR3 is 21 amino acids long. The DNA for the CDR3 is TGTGCTCTTGGGTCCCCGCAAACCCTTATCCTGATCAAAGCTTTGACAGCACAACTCTTCTTT. Its translation: CALGSPQTLILIKALTAQLFF.